Below, one TCR beta chain is given with its context. Its antigen remains unidentified. This entry belongs to a study of cytomegalovirus exposure and HLA in healthy donors. Points from the study as a whole: A missense variant in DCLRE1C was later tied to TCR beta V- and J-gene trimming. Some TCR beta chains (roughly 160 of them) were listed as cytomegalovirus-associated.

V lost 3 bases and J 10 bases, leaving 12 bases between the germline ends. The CDR3 is made up of 12 amino acids. The V gene's germline CDR1 is LGHNA and CDR2 YSLEER. Both 60 Vbeta primers and 13 Jbeta primers went into the PCR. Repertoires were generated with immunoSEQ multiplex PCR, while TCRdb's copy carries only in-frame clones and drops some. The repertoire includes roughly 120,000 clones, almost 75% of them detected once, and about 8.4% sits in the top ten. This rearrangement joins TRBV4-3 to TRBJ1-1, with D perhaps TRBD1 (5 bases). This clonotype was obtained from a man aged 40-50 years in good health and CMV-seronegative. Source material: PBMCs. CDR3 in amino acids: CASSHKGLGAFF. CDR3 nucleotides: TGCGCCAGCAGCCATAAGGGGCTGGGAGCTTTCTTT.